A selection of T cell receptor beta chains follows, all from one sample in a study of naive and memory T cell subsets. TCRdb reprocessed the UMI-ligation and nested PCR reads with MiXCR, giving one entry per CDR3 protein. This table has 150,000 or so distinct CDR3 sequences, roughly 20% appearing once. Sample: naive CD4+ T cells from blood. These receptors all stem from a human donor in good health. The CDR3 runs from the conserved cysteine through the conserved F or W. Fields, in order: clone size, J gene, D gene, V gene, CDR3 protein, CDR3 DNA. D genes are given only for firm matches. Only part of the rows carry a size: once, few, many, or a class if the clone is expanded.

- TRBJ2-5 TRBD2 TRBV7-2 CASSSTSGGGETQYF TGTGCCAGCAGCTCTACTAGCGGAGGGGGGGAGACCCAGTACTTC
- TRBJ2-3 TRBD2 TRBV28 CASRPVTSGISTDTQYF TGTGCCAGCAGACCTGTGACTAGCGGTATCAGCACAGATACGCAGTATTTT
few TRBJ2-3 TRBD2 TRBV27 CASSPRTSGLDTQYF TGTGCCAGCAGTCCGCGGACTAGCGGGTTAGATACGCAGTATTTT
- TRBJ2-7 TRBD1 TRBV6-5 CASSQTGVRHEQYF TGTGCCAGCAGTCAGACAGGGGTACGCCACGAGCAGTACTTC
- TRBJ2-7 - TRBV29-1 CSVGLDGYYEQYF TGCAGCGTTGGTTTGGACGGATACTACGAGCAGTACTTC
- TRBJ2-1 - TRBV3-1 CASSQFSGQHNEQFF TGTGCCAGCAGCCAATTCAGCGGGCAGCACAATGAGCAGTTCTTC
- TRBJ1-1 TRBD1 TRBV3-1 CASSQDLRGRPGTEAFF TGTGCCAGCAGCCAAGATCTAAGGGGGCGGCCGGGCACTGAAGCTTTCTTT
- TRBJ2-1 TRBD1 TRBV7-3 CASSLTPKRQGLGNEQFF TGTGCCAGCAGCTTAACCCCGAAGAGACAGGGGTTAGGCAATGAGCAGTTCTTC
- TRBJ2-4 - TRBV12-3/TRBV12-4 CASRIEGGKNIQYF TGTGCCAGCAGAATAGAGGGCGGCAAAAACATTCAGTACTTC
few TRBJ2-4 TRBD1 TRBV24-1 CATSPTGEAKNIQYF TGTGCCACCAGCCCGACAGGGGAGGCCAAAAACATTCAGTACTTC
few TRBJ2-1 - TRBV18 CASSLTNNEQFF TGTGCCAGCTCACTTACTAACAATGAGCAGTTCTTC
- TRBJ2-2 - TRBV7-7 CASSLGQGLTGELFF TGTGCTAGCAGCTTAGGTCAGGGGCTCACCGGGGAGCTGTTTTTT
- TRBJ2-1 TRBD2 TRBV6-5 CASIGTSASEQFF TGTGCCAGCATCGGGACTAGCGCCAGTGAGCAGTTCTTC
- TRBJ2-7 TRBD1 TRBV28 CASAPRTGGSKQYF TGTGCCAGCGCCCCTCGGACAGGGGGCTCTAAGCAGTACTTC
few TRBJ2-5 - TRBV11-2 CASSLNAGGGETQYF TGTGCCAGCAGCTTGAACGCAGGAGGGGGAGAGACCCAGTACTTC
few TRBJ1-3 - TRBV28 CASSATLSGNTIYF TGTGCCAGCAGTGCAACCCTTTCTGGAAACACCATATATTTT
- TRBJ2-5 - TRBV24-1 CATSAGQETQYF TGTGCCACTTCGGCGGGCCAAGAGACCCAGTACTTC
- TRBJ2-3 - TRBV5-1 CASSSHGPSTDTQYF TGCGCCAGCAGCTCTCACGGTCCTAGCACAGATACGCAGTATTTT
- TRBJ2-7 - TRBV20-1 CSATTGIYEQYF TGCAGTGCTACTACAGGGATCTACGAGCAGTACTTC
few TRBJ1-1 - TRBV20-1 CSTKGAGMATEAFF TGCAGTACGAAAGGAGCAGGGATGGCCACTGAAGCTTTCTTT
- TRBJ2-7 - TRBV12-3/TRBV12-4 CASNPVGGVYEQYF TGTGCCAGCAACCCGGTAGGGGGTGTCTACGAGCAGTACTTC
once TRBJ1-6 - TRBV20-1 CSAKGGSRTGSPLHF TGCAGTGCAAAGGGAGGTAGCAGGACTGGATCACCCCTCCACTTT
- TRBJ1-1 - TRBV5-1 CASSRGSVADTEAFF TGCGCCAGCAGCCGCGGATCCGTGGCGGACACTGAAGCTTTCTTT
- TRBJ2-1 - TRBV11-2 CASSSRGGGTPYNEQFF TGTGCCAGCAGCTCTAGAGGTGGGGGAACGCCCTACAATGAGCAGTTCTTC
many TRBJ2-2 - TRBV19 CASSIQVNTGELFF TGTGCCAGTAGTATACAGGTTAACACCGGGGAGCTGTTTTTT
- TRBJ2-3 TRBD2 TRBV7-9 CASKREVTDTQYF TGTGCCAGCAAGCGGGAGGTCACAGATACGCAGTATTTT
- TRBJ2-3 TRBD2 TRBV20-1 CSADLRSGGTDTQYF TGCAGTGCCGACCTTAGGAGCGGGGGCACAGATACGCAGTATTTT
- TRBJ2-5 - TRBV18 CASSPTGMETQYF TGTGCCAGCTCACCAACAGGGATGGAGACCCAGTACTTC
- TRBJ2-3 TRBD1 TRBV14 CASSPTGGRGTDTQYF TGTGCCAGCAGCCCTACAGGGGGCAGAGGCACAGATACGCAGTATTTT
few TRBJ2-7 TRBD1 TRBV24-1 CATSDPTGTGDGYYEQYF TGTGCCACCAGTGATCCCACCGGGACAGGGGACGGCTACTACGAGCAGTACTTC
- TRBJ2-3 TRBD1 TRBV18 CASSRRDRGTDTQYF TGTGCCAGCTCACGCCGGGACAGGGGAACAGATACGCAGTATTTT
- TRBJ2-3 TRBD2 TRBV5-4 CASSLASSGSVDTQYF TGTGCCAGCAGCTTGGCGTCTAGCGGGAGTGTGGATACGCAGTATTTT
few TRBJ2-7 TRBD2 TRBV12-3/TRBV12-4 CASSRGLAGTHEQYF TGTGCCAGCAGTCGGGGACTAGCGGGAACCCACGAGCAGTACTTC
- TRBJ2-7 - TRBV6-2/TRBV6-3 CASSLRGREREQYF TGTGCCAGCAGTCTCCGGGGCAGGGAAAGGGAGCAGTACTTC
few TRBJ2-2 - TRBV28 CASSLSFRLGKRNTGELFF TGTGCCAGCAGTTTAAGTTTTAGGCTTGGAAAGCGGAACACCGGGGAGCTGTTTTTT
few TRBJ2-7 - TRBV12-3/TRBV12-4 CASSLGVLEQYF TGTGCCAGCAGTTTAGGAGTCCTCGAGCAGTACTTC
few TRBJ2-7 TRBD2 TRBV20-1 CSARLGGSTHEQYF TGCAGTGCTAGGTTGGGCGGGAGTACTCACGAGCAGTACTTC
- TRBJ2-7 TRBD1 TRBV5-1 CASSLADSGQVGQYF TGCGCCAGCAGCTTGGCCGACAGCGGACAGGTGGGGCAGTACTTC
few TRBJ2-7 - TRBV24-1 CATSDPGSPREQYF TGTGCCACCAGTGACCCCGGGTCTCCGAGAGAGCAGTACTTC
- TRBJ1-4 - TRBV11-2 CASSTTVRGNEKLFF TGTGCCAGCAGTACGACAGTTAGGGGAAATGAAAAACTGTTTTTT
- TRBJ2-4 - TRBV11-2 CASSTRPGLAKNIQYF TGTGCCAGCAGCACAAGACCGGGACTAGCCAAAAACATTCAGTACTTC
- TRBJ1-4 - TRBV20-1 CSARDLSFRAGREKLFF TGCAGTGCTAGAGATTTGAGTTTTCGGGCAGGGCGGGAAAAACTGTTTTTT
many TRBJ2-1 TRBD2 TRBV20-1 CSARLLAGGPNYNEQFF TGCAGTGCTAGACTACTAGCGGGAGGGCCGAACTACAATGAGCAGTTCTTC
many TRBJ2-2 - TRBV7-9 CASSLQRHLGELFF TGTGCCAGCAGCTTACAGAGGCATCTCGGGGAGCTGTTTTTT
- TRBJ2-5 TRBD2 TRBV20-1 CSHSGRAGETQYF TGCAGTCATAGCGGGAGGGCCGGGGAGACCCAGTACTTC
few TRBJ1-2 TRBD1 TRBV11-2 CASSLDPGTANYGYTF TGTGCCAGCAGCTTAGATCCAGGGACAGCCAACTATGGCTACACCTTC
- TRBJ2-3 TRBD1 TRBV25-1 CASSETGTGVRDTQYF TGTGCCAGCAGTGAAACCGGGACAGGGGTGAGGGATACGCAGTATTTT
- TRBJ1-2 - TRBV5-5 CASSLAWGGYTF TGTGCCAGCAGCTTGGCGTGGGGTGGCTACACCTTC
few TRBJ2-7 - TRBV20-1 CSAQDTERHYEQYF TGCAGTGCCCAGGACACCGAACGACACTACGAGCAGTACTTC
many TRBJ2-1 TRBD2 TRBV28 CASSLGSGRVPYNEQFF TGTGCCAGCAGTTTAGGTAGCGGGAGGGTCCCCTACAATGAGCAGTTCTTC
few TRBJ1-2 - TRBV7-8 CASSLLGNYGYTF TGTGCCAGCAGCTTATTAGGGAACTATGGCTACACCTTC
few TRBJ2-7 - TRBV27 CASSLLRGPGGEQYF TGTGCCAGCAGTTTATTGAGGGGACCCGGCGGCGAGCAGTACTTC
- TRBJ2-5 - TRBV12-3/TRBV12-4 CASSFGGPETQYF TGTGCCAGCAGTTTTGGCGGACCGGAGACCCAGTACTTC